This T cell receptor beta chain was captured in a study of blood T cell repertoires in COVID-19. The germline gives CDR1 KGHSH, CDR2 LQKENI. This CDR3 has 14 amino acids. Trimming shortened V by 1 base and J by 7 bases, and 13 bases separated the two germline ends. TCRdb's copy holds only in-frame clones and misses some; the assay was immunoSEQ multiplex PCR. The data show over 200,000 clones, with more than 80% seen just once and approximately 2.4% held by the top ten. The sample taken for sequencing was peripheral blood. This receptor was obtained from a man younger than 45 with COVID-19, enrolled during active disease. The chain combines TRBV18 with TRBJ1-1; the D gene is possibly TRBD1 (5 bases). The CDR3 nucleotides are TGTGCCAGCTCACCACAACCGGGGGAGGGTGAAGCTTTCTTT. Its protein is CASSPQPGEGEAFF.